This T cell receptor (beta chain) was captured in a study of PD-1 blockade in classical Hodgkin lymphoma. Measured with immunoSEQ multiplex PCR; TCRdb has only the in-frame clones, and not every one. The sample lists 25,000 to 30,000 clones; more than 80% were seen once. Time point noted: newly diagnosed, previously untreated cHL patient sample. Out of thawed PBMCs, magnetic negative selection purified CD4+ T cells. The clonotype comes from a human donor with classical Hodgkin lymphoma. The specimen sequenced was CD4+ T cells from blood.

The CDR3 protein is CASSPDGSYGYTF. In DNA, the CDR3 is TGTGCCAGCAGTCCCGATGGTTCCTATGGCTACACCTTC. This chain links TRBV28 with TRBJ1-2, with unresolved D. The CDR3 totals 13 residues. Trimming took 5 bases from V and 4 from J, leaving 11 bases between them. CDR1 and CDR2 from the germline V gene are MDHEN and SYDVKM.